The rows below give T cell receptor beta chains drawn from one sample of a study of cytomegalovirus exposure and HLA in healthy donors. This table comes from immunoSEQ multiplex PCR, and its TCRdb copy is limited to in-frame clones, with some not included. Of about 89,000 clones in the sample, 77% were seen once. Sequencing was performed on PBMCs. These receptors were taken from a man aged 25 to 40 in good health and CMV-seronegative. Both conserved end residues are part of each CDR3. Each record gives: CDR3 protein, CDR3 DNA, J gene, V gene, D gene, clone size. The D gene is left open where the match is weak. Size is omitted from some rows. Given values are once, few, many or a class for expanded clones.

CASSVTNSYGYTF	TGTGCCAGCAGTGTTACAAACAGCTATGGCTACACCTTC	TRBJ1-2	TRBV2	.	.
CASSQEAPYNSPLHF	TGCGCCAGCAGCCAAGAGGCACCATATAATTCACCCCTCCACTTT	TRBJ1-6	TRBV4-3	.	.
CASSQDWSSSYNEQFF	TGCGCCAGCAGCCAAGATTGGTCGAGCTCCTACAATGAGCAGTTCTTC	TRBJ2-1	TRBV4-1	.	few
CASSTAGRSNQPQHF	TGTGCCAGCAGTACAGCGGGACGGAGCAATCAGCCCCAGCATTTT	TRBJ1-5	TRBV6-1	.	.
CASSRQGEGTEAFF	TGTGCCAGCAGCCGACAGGGAGAAGGCACTGAAGCTTTCTTT	TRBJ1-1	TRBV7-9	TRBD1	.
CASSLSANSGNTIYF	TGTGCCAGCAGTTTATCGGCAAACTCTGGAAACACCATATATTTT	TRBJ1-3	TRBV27	.	.
CSVRGRNTEAFF	TGCAGCGTTCGAGGCAGGAACACTGAAGCTTTCTTT	TRBJ1-1	TRBV29-1	.	few
CASSLPQGLGTEAFF	TGTGCCAGCAGCTTACCTCAGGGGCTGGGAACTGAAGCTTTCTTT	TRBJ1-1	TRBV7-2	.	.
CASSDSGQGLSGANVLTF	TGTGCCAGCAGTGACTCGGGTCAGGGCCTCTCTGGGGCCAACGTCCTGACTTTC	TRBJ2-6	TRBV6-4	.	.
CASSLVEGRSYEQYF	TGTGCCAGCAGCTTAGTGGAGGGTAGATCCTACGAGCAGTACTTC	TRBJ2-7	TRBV7-2	.	.
CASRDSYEQYF	TGCGCCAGCAGAGACAGCTACGAGCAGTACTTC	TRBJ2-7	TRBV10-2	.	.
CASSLLAGGPGTDTQYF	TGCGCCAGCAGCTTACTAGCGGGAGGGCCTGGTACAGATACGCAGTATTTT	TRBJ2-3	TRBV5-1	TRBD2	.
CASSDSSYNEQFF	TGTGCCAGCAGTGATTCATCCTACAATGAGCAGTTCTTC	TRBJ2-1	TRBV6-4	.	.
CAISASNNEQYF	TGTGCCATCAGTGCATCAAACAACGAGCAGTACTTC	TRBJ2-7	TRBV10-3	.	few
CSVGTSGEQYF	TGCAGCGTTGGGACTAGCGGCGAGCAGTACTTC	TRBJ2-7	TRBV29-1	TRBD2	.
CASSRQDYQETQYF	TGTGCCAGTAGCAGACAGGACTACCAAGAGACCCAGTACTTC	TRBJ2-5	TRBV19	.	.
CASSLSGEPIQETQYF	TGCGCCAGCAGCTTGTCCGGGGAACCGATCCAAGAGACCCAGTACTTC	TRBJ2-5	TRBV5-1	.	.
CASSFAPQGTEAFF	TGTGCCAGCAGCTTTGCGCCCCAGGGCACTGAAGCTTTCTTT	TRBJ1-1	TRBV5-5	.	.
CASSSTGLDYGYTF	TGTGCCAGCAGTTCGACAGGGTTGGACTATGGCTACACCTTC	TRBJ1-2	TRBV27	TRBD1	few
CASSEIVGASRAFF	TGTGCCAGCAGTGAAATAGTTGGGGCCAGTAGAGCTTTCTTT	TRBJ1-1	TRBV2	.	few
CASSLTGTGLSYEQYF	TGTGCCAGCAGCTTGACCGGGACAGGGCTCTCCTACGAGCAGTACTTC	TRBJ2-7	TRBV7-2	TRBD1	.
CATPDRSRSYEQYF	TGTGCCACACCCGACAGGTCTAGGTCCTACGAGCAGTACTTC	TRBJ2-7	TRBV27	.	.
CASSFSVQGNYGYTF	TGCGCCAGCAGCTTCTCTGTCCAGGGAAACTATGGCTACACCTTC	TRBJ1-2	TRBV5-1	.	.
CASSFFSLESQETQYF	TGTGCCAGCAGTTTTTTTAGCCTAGAGTCCCAAGAGACCCAGTACTTC	TRBJ2-5	TRBV28	.	.
CASSSQIGVNTEAFF	TGCGCCAGCAGCTCCCAAATCGGGGTGAACACTGAAGCTTTCTTT	TRBJ1-1	TRBV5-1	.	.
CSATNYEQYF	TGCAGTGCTACTAACTACGAGCAGTACTTC	TRBJ2-7	TRBV20-1	.	.
CASSLRSSGGAVETQYF	TGTGCCAGCAGCTTGCGATCTAGCGGGGGGGCCGTAGAGACCCAGTACTTC	TRBJ2-5	TRBV5-6	TRBD2	.
CASSGGGRVGANVLTF	TGTGCCAGCAGCGGGGGGGGAAGGGTGGGGGCCAACGTCCTGACTTTC	TRBJ2-6	TRBV5-4	TRBD2	few
CASSPTGNYGYTF	TGTGCCAGCAGCCCAACAGGCAACTATGGCTACACCTTC	TRBJ1-2	TRBV5-5	.	.
CASSTRVRSTEAFF	TGTGCCAGCAGCACCAGGGTTCGGAGCACTGAAGCTTTCTTT	TRBJ1-1	TRBV7-9	.	once
CASSLDGLAGMSYEQYF	TGTGCCAGCAGCTTAGATGGACTAGCGGGGATGTCCTACGAGCAGTACTTC	TRBJ2-7	TRBV7-8	TRBD2	.
CASSEGTHNQPQHF	TGTGCCAGCAGTGAGGGGACACATAATCAGCCCCAGCATTTT	TRBJ1-5	TRBV2	.	.
CASSLDSEQYF	TGTGCCAGCAGTCTCGACTCCGAGCAGTACTTC	TRBJ2-7	TRBV7-9	.	.
CASRTGTDNEKLFF	TGTGCCAGCAGGACCGGGACAGATAATGAAAAACTGTTTTTT	TRBJ1-4	TRBV6-5	TRBD1	few
CASSLDSLLSEQYF	TGTGCCAGCAGCCTCGACAGTCTTTTGTCCGAGCAGTACTTC	TRBJ2-7	TRBV4-2	.	.
CASSDPGFPHGYTF	TGTGCCAGCAGCGATCCGGGATTCCCCCATGGCTACACCTTC	TRBJ1-2	TRBV7-2	.	.
CASSLYPPNTEAFF	TGTGCCAGCAGCTTGTATCCTCCGAACACTGAAGCTTTCTTT	TRBJ1-1	TRBV5-6	.	.
CASSANRGRNDYGYTF	TGTGCCAGCAGTGCAAACAGGGGGAGGAATGACTATGGCTACACCTTC	TRBJ1-2	TRBV6-1	TRBD1	.
CASSGTGPNSPLHF	TGTGCCTCCAGCGGGACAGGGCCTAATTCACCCCTCCACTTT	TRBJ1-6	TRBV10-3	TRBD1	.
CASSLAGTANLGYEKLFF	TGTGCCAGCAGCTTAGCGGGGACAGCCAACCTCGGGTATGAAAAACTGTTTTTT	TRBJ1-4	TRBV7-9	TRBD1	.